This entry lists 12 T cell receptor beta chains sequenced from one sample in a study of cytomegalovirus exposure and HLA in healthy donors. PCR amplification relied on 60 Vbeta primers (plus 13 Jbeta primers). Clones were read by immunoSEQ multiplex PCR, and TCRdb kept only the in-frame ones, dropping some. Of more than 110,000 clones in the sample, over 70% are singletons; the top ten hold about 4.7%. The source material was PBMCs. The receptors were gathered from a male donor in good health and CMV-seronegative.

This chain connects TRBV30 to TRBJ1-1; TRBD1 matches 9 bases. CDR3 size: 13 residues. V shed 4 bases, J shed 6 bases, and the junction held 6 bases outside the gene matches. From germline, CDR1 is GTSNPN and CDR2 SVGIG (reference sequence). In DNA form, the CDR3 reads TGTGCCTGGAAAGACAGGGGGTACGCTGAAGCTTTCTTT. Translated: CAWKDRGYAEAFF.

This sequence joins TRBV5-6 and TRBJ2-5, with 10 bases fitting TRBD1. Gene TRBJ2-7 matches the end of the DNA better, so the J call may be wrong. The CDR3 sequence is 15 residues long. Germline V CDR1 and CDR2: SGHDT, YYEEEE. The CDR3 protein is CASSSLGQGYHEQYF. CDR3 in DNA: TGTGCCAGCAGCTCGCTGGGACAGGGGTACCACGAGCAGTACTTC.

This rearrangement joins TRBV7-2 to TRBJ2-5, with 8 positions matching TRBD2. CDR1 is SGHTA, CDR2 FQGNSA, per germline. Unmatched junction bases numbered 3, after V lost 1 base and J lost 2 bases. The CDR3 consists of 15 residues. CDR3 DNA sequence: TGTGCCAGCAGCTTAGAGCGGGGGCCTCAAGAGACCCAGTACTTC. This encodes CASSLERGPQETQYF.

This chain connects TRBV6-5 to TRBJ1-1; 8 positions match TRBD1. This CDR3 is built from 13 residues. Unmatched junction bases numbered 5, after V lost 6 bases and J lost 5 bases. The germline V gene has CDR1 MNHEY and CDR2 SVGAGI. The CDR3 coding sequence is TGTGCCAGCAGGGAAACAGGGGGGACTGAAGCTTTCTTT. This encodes CASRETGGTEAFF.

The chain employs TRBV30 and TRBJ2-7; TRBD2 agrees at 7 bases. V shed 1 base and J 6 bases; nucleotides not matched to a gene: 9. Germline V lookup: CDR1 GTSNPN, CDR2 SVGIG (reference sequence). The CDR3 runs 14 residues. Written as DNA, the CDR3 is TGTGCCTGGAGTGAGGCTAGCGGTTCTTTCGAGCAGTACTTC. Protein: CAWSEASGSFEQYF.

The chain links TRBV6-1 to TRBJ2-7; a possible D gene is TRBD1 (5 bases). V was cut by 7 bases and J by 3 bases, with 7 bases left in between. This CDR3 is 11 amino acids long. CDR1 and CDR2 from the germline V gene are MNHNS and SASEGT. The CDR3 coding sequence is TGTGCCAGCAAAAGGGGCTACGAGCAGTACTTC. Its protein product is CASKRGYEQYF.

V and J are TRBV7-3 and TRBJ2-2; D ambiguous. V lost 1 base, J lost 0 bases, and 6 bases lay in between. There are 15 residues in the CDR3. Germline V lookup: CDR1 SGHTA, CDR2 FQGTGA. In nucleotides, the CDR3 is TGTGCCAGCAGCTTAAGTACTGCGAACACCGGGGAGCTGTTTTTT. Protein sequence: CASSLSTANTGELFF. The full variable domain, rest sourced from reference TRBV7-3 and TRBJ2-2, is GAGVSQTPSNKVTEKGKYVELRCDPISGHTALYWYRQSLGQGPEFLIYFQGTGAADDSGLPNDRFFAVRPEGSVSTLKIQRTERGDSAVYLCASSLSTANTGELFFGEGSRLTVL.

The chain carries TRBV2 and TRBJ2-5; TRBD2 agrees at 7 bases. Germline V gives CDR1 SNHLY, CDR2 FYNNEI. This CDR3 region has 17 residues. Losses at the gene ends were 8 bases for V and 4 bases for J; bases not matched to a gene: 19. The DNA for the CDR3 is TGTGCCAGCGGGCGGGAAAGGACGCCACCGGGAGGAGAGACCCAGTACTTC. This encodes CASGRERTPPGGETQYF.

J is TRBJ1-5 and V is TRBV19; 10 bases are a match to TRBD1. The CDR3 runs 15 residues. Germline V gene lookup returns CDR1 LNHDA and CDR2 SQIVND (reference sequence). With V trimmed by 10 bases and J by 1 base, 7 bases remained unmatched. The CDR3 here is CATGGTGVSNQPQHF. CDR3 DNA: TGTGCCACTGGAGGGACAGGGGTCAGCAATCAGCCCCAGCATTTT.

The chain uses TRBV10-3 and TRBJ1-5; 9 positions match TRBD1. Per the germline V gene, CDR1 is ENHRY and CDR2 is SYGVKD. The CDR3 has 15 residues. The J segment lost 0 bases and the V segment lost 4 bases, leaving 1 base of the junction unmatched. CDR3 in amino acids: CAISGTGVSNQPQHF. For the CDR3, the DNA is TGTGCCATCAGTGGGACAGGGGTTAGCAATCAGCCCCAGCATTTT.

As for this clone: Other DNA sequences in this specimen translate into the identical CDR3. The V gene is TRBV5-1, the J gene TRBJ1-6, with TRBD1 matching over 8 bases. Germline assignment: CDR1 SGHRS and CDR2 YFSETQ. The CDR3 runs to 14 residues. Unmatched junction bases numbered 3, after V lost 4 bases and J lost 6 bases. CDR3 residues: CASSPGQGNSPLHF. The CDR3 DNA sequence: TGCGCCAGCAGCCCCGGACAGGGTAATTCACCCCTCCACTTT.

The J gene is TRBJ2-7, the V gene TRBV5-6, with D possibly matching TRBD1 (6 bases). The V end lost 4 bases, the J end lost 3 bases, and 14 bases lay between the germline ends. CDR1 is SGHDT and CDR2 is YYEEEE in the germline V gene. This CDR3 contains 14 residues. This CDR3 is CASSTGGQFYEQYF. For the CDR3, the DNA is TGTGCCAGCAGCACCGGCGGACAGTTCTACGAGCAGTACTTC.